This T cell receptor beta chain was identified in a study of blood T cell repertoires in COVID-19. The wider study: Donors in the United States, Italy and Spain gave samples during acute or convalescent COVID-19. PBMCs, B-cell-depleted T cells, or T cells were the source of the cDNA or gDNA that made up the material.

Germline loops: CDR1 MNHEY, CDR2 SVGAGI. Trimming took 5 bases from V and 7 from J; bases not matched to a gene: 10. This CDR3 has 15 residues. In the original workflow: Reference gene primer amplification in the assay estimated nucleated cell counts. Assay: immunoSEQ multiplex PCR; the TCRdb copy retains only in-frame clones and omits some. V, J and clone size were drawn from that table, and D and trimming were deduced from the DNA. This table holds about 170,000 clones, 65% to 85% found once. The chain uses TRBV6-5 and TRBJ2-2, with 7 bases aligning to TRBD1. The sequenced material came from peripheral blood. The TCR sequence derives from a human donor with acute or convalescent COVID-19. The donor label of this sample is uncertain. The CDR3 bases are TGTGCCAGCAGTCGCTCGGGATCAGGGGGCGGGGAGCTGTTTTTT. Protein sequence: CASSRSGSGGGELFF.